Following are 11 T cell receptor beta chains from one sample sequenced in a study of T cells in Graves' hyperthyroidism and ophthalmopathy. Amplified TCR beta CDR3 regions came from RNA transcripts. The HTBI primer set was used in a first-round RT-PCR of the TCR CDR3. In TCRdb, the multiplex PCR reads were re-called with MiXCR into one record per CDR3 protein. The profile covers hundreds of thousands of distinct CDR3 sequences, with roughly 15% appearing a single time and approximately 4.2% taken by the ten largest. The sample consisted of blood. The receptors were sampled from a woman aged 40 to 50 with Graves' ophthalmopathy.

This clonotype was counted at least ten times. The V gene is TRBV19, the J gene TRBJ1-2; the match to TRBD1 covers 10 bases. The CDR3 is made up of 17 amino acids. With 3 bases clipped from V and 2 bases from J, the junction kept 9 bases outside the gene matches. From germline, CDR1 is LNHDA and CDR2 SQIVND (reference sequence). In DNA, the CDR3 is TGTGCCAGTAGTATGGAGACAGGGGGCCTTCTGAACTATGGCTACACCTTC. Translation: CASSMETGGLLNYGYTF.

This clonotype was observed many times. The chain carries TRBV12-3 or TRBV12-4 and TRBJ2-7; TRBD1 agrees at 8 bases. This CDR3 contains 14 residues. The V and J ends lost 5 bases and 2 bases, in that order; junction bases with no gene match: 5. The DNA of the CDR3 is TGTGCCAGCAGTGTCACAGGGGGACCCTACGAGCAGTACTTC. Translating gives CASSVTGGPYEQYF.

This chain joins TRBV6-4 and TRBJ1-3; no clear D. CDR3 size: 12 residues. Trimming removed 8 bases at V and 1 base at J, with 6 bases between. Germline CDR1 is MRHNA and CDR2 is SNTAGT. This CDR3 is CASVSSGNTIYF. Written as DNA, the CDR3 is TGTGCCAGCGTCAGTTCTGGAAACACCATATATTTT.

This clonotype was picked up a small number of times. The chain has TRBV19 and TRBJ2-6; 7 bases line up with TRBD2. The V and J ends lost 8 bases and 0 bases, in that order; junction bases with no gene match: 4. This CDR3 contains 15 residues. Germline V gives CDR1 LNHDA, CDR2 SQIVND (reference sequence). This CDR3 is CASFRGDSGANVLTF. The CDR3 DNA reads TGTGCCAGTTTTCGGGGGGACTCTGGGGCCAACGTCCTGACTTTC.

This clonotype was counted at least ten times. The CDR3 spells CASSPHSGNTIYF. The CDR3 DNA reads as TGTGCCAGCTCCCCTCACTCTGGAAACACCATATATTTT. The rearrangement joins TRBV6-8 to TRBJ1-3, with no clear D. The CDR3 sequence is 13 residues long. The germline V gene has CDR1 MNHGY and CDR2 SAAAGT. The V end lost 8 bases, the J end lost 0 bases, and 8 bases lay between the germline ends.

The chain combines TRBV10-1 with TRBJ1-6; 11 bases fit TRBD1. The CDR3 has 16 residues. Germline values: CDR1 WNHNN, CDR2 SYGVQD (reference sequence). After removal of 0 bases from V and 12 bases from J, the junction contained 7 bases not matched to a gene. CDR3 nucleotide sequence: TGCGCCAGCAGTGAGTCGGGGACAGGGGGAACAGGACCCCTCCACTTT. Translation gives CASSESGTGGTGPLHF.

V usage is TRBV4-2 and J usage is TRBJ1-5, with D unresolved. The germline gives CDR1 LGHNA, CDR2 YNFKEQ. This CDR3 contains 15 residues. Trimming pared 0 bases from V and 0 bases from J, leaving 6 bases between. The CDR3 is CASSQEGSSNQPQHF. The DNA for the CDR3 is TGTGCCAGCAGCCAAGAAGGGAGTAGCAATCAGCCCCAGCATTTT.

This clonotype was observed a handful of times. CDR3 nucleotide sequence: TGTGCCATCAGTGCGGGAGGAGCGACCGGGGAGCTGTTTTTT. Protein product: CAISAGGATGELFF. The genes are TRBV10-3 and TRBJ2-2; 7 positions agree with TRBD2. V lost 4 bases to trimming and J lost 5 bases; unmatched junction nucleotides: 4. Germline CDR1 is ENHRY and CDR2 is SYGVKD. This CDR3 has 14 residues.

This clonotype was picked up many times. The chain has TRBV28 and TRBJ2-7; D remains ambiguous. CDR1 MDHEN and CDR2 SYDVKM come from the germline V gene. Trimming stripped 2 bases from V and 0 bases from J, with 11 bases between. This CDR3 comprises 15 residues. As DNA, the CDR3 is TGTGCCAGCAGTTTACTTGGTGATAGCTCCTACGAGCAGTACTTC. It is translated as CASSLLGDSSYEQYF.

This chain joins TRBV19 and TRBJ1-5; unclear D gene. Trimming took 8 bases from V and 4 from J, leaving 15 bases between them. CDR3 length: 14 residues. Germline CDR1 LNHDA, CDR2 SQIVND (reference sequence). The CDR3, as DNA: TGTGCCAGTCACGGCGGGTTGTGGAATCAGCCCCAGCATTTT. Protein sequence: CASHGGLWNQPQHF.

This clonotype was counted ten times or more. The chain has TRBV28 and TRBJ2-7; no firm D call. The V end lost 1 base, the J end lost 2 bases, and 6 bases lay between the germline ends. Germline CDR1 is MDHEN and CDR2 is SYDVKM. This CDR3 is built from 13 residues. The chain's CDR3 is CASSLYGPYEQYF. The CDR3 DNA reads TGTGCCAGCAGTTTATACGGCCCCTACGAGCAGTACTTC.